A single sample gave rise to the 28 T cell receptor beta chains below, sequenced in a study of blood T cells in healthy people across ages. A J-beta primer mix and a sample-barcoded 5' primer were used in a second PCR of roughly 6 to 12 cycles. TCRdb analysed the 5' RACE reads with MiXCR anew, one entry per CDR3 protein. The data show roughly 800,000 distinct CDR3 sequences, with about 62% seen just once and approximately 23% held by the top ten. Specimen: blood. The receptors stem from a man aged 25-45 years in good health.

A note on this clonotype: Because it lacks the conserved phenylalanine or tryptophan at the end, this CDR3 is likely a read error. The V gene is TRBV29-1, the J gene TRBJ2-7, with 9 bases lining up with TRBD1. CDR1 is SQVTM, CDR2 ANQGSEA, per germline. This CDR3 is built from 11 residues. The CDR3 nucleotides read TGTCTTACAGGGGGCACCTACGAGCAGTACTCC. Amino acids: CLTGGTYEQYS.

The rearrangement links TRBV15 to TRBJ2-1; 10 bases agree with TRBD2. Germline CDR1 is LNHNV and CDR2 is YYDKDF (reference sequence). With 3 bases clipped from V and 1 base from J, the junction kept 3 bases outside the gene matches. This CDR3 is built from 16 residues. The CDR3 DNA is TGTGCCACCAGCAGGACGACTAGCGGGTCCTACAATGAGCAGTTCTTC. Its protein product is CATSRTTSGSYNEQFF. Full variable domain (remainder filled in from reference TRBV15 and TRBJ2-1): DAMVIQNPRYQVTQFGKPVTLSCSQTLNHNVMYWYQQKSSQAPKLLFHYYDKDFNNEADTPDNFQSRRPNTSFCFLDIRSPGLGDTAMYLCATSRTTSGSYNEQFFGPGTRLTVL.

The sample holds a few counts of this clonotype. For the CDR3, the DNA is TGTGCCAGCATTCTTACCAGCGGGTCCTTGGATACGCAGTATTTT. As protein: CASILTSGSLDTQYF. The chain joins TRBV7-2 to TRBJ2-3; TRBD2 might be the D (6 bases). Looked up from germline, CDR1 is SGHTA and CDR2 is FQGNSA. V was shortened by 7 bases and J by 6 bases, with 20 bases between the two germline ends. The CDR3 has 15 amino acids.

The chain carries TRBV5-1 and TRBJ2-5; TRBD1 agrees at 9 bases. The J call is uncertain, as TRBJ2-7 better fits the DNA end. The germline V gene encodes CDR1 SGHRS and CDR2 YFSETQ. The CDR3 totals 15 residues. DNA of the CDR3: TGCGCCAGCAGCGCACATCCGGGACAGGGCTACGAGCAGTACTTC. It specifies CASSAHPGQGYEQYF.

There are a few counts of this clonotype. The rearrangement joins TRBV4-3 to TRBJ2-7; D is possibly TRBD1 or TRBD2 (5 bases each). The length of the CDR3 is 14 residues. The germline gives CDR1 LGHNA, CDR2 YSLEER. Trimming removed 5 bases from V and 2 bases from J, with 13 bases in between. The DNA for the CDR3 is TGCGCCAGCAGCTACCGGGACGGTGCCTACGAGCAGTACTTC. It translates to CASSYRDGAYEQYF.

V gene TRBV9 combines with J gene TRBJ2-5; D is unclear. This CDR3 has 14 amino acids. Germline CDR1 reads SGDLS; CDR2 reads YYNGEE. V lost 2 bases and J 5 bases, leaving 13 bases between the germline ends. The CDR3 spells CASSVTSTGETQYF. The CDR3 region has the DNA TGTGCCAGCAGCGTTACCTCTACCGGGGAGACCCAGTACTTC.

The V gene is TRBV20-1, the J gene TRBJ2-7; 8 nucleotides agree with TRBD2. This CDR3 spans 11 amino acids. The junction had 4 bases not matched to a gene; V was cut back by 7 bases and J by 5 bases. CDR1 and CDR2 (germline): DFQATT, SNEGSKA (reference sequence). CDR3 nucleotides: TGCAGTGAGACAGCGGGGGACGAGCAGTACTTC. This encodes CSETAGDEQYF.

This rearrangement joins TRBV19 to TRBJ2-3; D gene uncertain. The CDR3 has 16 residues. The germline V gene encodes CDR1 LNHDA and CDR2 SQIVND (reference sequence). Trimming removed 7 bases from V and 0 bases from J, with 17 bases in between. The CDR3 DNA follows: TGTGCCAGTACCCCCGGGTACGGTAGTAGCACAGATACGCAGTATTTT. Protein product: CASTPGYGSSTDTQYF.

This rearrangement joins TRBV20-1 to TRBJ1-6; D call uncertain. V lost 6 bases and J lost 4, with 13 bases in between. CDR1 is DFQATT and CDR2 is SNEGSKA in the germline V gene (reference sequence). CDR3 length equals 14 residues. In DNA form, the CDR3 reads TGCAGTGCGGCACCCATCCATTATAATTCACCCCTCCACTTT. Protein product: CSAAPIHYNSPLHF.

The CDR3 is CSASQGLAETYEQYF. The CDR3 DNA reads as TGCAGTGCTAGCCAGGGACTAGCGGAGACCTACGAGCAGTACTTC. The V and J genes are TRBV20-1 and TRBJ2-7, with 11 positions matching TRBD2. V dropped 3 bases and J dropped 2; count of bases not matched to a gene: 6. CDR3 size: 15 residues. Germline CDR1 is DFQATT and CDR2 is SNEGSKA (reference sequence).

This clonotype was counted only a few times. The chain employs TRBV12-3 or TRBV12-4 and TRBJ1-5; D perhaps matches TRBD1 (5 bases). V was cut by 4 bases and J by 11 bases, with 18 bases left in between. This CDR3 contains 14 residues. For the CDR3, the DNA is TGTGCCAGCAGTTCTGGGCTGGGGGAGGTGGCCCAGCATTTT. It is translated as CASSSGLGEVAQHF.

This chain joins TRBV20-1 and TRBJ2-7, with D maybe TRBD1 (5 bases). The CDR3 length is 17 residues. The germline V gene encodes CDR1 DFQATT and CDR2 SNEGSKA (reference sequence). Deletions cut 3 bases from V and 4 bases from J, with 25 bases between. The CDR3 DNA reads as TGCAGTGCTAGTTTTATGCTCGGACACCAAAACTTTTACGAGCAGTACTTC. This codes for CSASFMLGHQNFYEQYF.

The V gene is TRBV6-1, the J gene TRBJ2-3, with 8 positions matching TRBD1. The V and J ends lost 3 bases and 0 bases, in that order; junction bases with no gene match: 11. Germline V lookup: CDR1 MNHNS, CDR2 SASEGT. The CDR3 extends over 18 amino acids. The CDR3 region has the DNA TGTGCCAGCAGTGACGCCATCCTGACAGGGGCGAGCACAGATACGCAGTATTTT. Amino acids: CASSDAILTGASTDTQYF.

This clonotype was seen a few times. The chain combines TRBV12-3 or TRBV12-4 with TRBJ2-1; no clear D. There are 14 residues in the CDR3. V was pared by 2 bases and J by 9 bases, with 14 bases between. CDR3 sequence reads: CASSLRWSGGEQFF. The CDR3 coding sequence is TGTGCCAGCAGTTTACGCTGGTCCGGCGGTGAGCAGTTCTTC.

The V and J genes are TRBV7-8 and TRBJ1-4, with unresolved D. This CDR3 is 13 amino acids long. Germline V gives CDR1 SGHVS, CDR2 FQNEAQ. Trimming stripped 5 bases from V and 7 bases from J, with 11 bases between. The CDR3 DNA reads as TGTGCCAGCAGCGACTTCAGTGGTGAAAAACTGTTTTTT. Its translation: CASSDFSGEKLFF.

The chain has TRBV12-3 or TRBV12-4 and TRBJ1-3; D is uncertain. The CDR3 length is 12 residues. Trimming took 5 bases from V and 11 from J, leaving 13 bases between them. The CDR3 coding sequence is TGTGCCAGCAGTCCCCGCCGAGACGCCATATATTTT. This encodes CASSPRRDAIYF.

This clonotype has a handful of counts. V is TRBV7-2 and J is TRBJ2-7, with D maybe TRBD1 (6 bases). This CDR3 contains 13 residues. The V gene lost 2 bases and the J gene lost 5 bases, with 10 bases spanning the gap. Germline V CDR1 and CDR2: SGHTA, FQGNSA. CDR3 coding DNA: TGTGCCAGCAGCTTATGGACAGCAAACGAGCAGTACTTC. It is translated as CASSLWTANEQYF. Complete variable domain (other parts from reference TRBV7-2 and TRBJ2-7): GAGVSQSPSNKVTEKGKDVELRCDPISGHTALYWYRQSLGQGLEFLIYFQGNSAPDKSGLPSDRFSAERTGGSVSTLTIQRTQQEDSAVYLCASSLWTANEQYFGPGTRLTVT.

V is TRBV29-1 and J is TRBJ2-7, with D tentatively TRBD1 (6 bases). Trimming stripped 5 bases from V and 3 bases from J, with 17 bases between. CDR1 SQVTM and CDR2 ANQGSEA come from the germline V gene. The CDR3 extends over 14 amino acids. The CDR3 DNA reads TGCAGCGTTACGATTTATGGGGGCAGCTACGAGCAGTACTTC. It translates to CSVTIYGGSYEQYF.

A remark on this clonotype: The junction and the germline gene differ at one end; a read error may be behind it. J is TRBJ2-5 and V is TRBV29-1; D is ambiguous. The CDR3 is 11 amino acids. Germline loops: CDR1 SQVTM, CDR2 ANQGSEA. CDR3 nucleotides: TGCTGCGTTGAAGCTCAAGAGACCCAGTACTTC. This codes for CCVEAQETQYF.

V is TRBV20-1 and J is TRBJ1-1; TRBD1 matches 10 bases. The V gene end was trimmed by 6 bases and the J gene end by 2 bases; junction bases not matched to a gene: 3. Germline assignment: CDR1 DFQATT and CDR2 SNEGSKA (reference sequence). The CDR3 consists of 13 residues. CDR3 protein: CSAWDRGNTEAFF. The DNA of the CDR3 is TGCAGTGCCTGGGACAGGGGCAACACTGAAGCTTTCTTT.

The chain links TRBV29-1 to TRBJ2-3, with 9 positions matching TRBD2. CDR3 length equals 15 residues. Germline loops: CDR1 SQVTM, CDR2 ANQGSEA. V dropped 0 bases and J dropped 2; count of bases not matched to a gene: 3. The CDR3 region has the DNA TGCAGCGTTGAAGACAGCGGGGGGATCACAGATACGCAGTATTTT. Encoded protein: CSVEDSGGITDTQYF.

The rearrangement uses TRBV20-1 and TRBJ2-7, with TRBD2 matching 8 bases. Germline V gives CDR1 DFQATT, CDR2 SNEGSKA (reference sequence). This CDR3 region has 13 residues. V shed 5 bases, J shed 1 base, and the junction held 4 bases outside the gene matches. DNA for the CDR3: TGCAGTGCTGACTCGGGGGGGTCCTACGAGCAGTACTTC. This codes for CSADSGGSYEQYF.

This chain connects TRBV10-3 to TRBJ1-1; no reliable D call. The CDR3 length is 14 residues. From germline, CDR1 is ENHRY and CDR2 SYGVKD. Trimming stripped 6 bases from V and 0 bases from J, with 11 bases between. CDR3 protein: CAISPDGMNTEAFF. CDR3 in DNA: TGTGCCATCAGCCCGGACGGGATGAACACTGAAGCTTTCTTT.

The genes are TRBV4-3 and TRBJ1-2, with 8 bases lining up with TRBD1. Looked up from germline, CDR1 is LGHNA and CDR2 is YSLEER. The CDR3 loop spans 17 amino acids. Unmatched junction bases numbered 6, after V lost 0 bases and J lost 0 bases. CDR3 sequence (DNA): TGCGCCAGCAGCCAAGAACCCCAGGGGGCTTCTAACTATGGCTACACCTTC. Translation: CASSQEPQGASNYGYTF.

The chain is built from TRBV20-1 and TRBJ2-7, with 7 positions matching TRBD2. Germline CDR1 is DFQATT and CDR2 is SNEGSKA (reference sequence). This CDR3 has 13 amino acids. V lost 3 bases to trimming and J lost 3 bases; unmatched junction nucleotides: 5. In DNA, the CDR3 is TGCAGTGCTAGCGCGGGAGCACGCTACGAGCAGTACTTC. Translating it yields CSASAGARYEQYF.

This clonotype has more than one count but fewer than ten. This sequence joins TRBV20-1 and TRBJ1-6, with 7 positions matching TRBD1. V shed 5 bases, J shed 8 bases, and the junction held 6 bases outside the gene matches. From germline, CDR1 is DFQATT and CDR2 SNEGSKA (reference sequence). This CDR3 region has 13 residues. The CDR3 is CSAFGTDDSPLHF. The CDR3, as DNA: TGCAGTGCTTTCGGGACAGACGATTCACCCCTCCACTTT.

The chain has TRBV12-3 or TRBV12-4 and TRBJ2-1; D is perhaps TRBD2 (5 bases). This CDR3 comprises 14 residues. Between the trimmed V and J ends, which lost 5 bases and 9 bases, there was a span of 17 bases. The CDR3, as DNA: TGTGCCAGCAGTCAAAGGGTTGTCCGGGGTGAGCAGTTCTTC. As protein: CASSQRVVRGEQFF.

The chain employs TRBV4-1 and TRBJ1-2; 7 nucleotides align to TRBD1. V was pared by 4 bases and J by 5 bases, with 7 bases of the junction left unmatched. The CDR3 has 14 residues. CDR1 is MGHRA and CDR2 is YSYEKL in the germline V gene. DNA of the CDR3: TGCGCCAGCAGCCCTATGACAGGGCGGTATGGCTACACCTTC. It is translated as CASSPMTGRYGYTF.